These 13 T cell receptor beta chains share one sample of origin, sequenced in a study of cytomegalovirus exposure and HLA in healthy donors. The PCR employed 60 Vbeta primers together with 13 Jbeta primers. Repertoires were generated with immunoSEQ multiplex PCR, while TCRdb's copy carries only in-frame clones and drops some. There are approximately 140,000 clones in the sample; approximately 70% occur only once, and 1.5% to 2% lies in the top ten. The sample taken for sequencing was PBMCs. The source of these receptors is a woman between 18 and 30 years old in good health and CMV-seronegative.

This chain joins TRBV29-1 and TRBJ2-6, with TRBD2 as a possible D gene (5 bases). The CDR3 sequence is 15 residues long. V lost 6 bases to trimming and J lost 0 bases, with 12 bases between them. The germline gives CDR1 SQVTM, CDR2 ANQGSEA. The DNA for the CDR3 is TGCAGCGTGGGGTTTCGGGACTCTGGGGCCAACGTCCTGACTTTC. It is translated as CSVGFRDSGANVLTF.

V gene TRBV11-1 combines with J gene TRBJ2-5, with 10 bases aligning to TRBD2. This CDR3 has 15 residues. V lost 4 bases and J lost 5; bases outside the gene matches: 7. CDR1 and CDR2 from the germline V gene are SGHAT and FQDESV (reference sequence). CDR3 loop: CASSSTIAGGETQYF. The CDR3 DNA reads TGTGCCAGCAGCTCAACCATAGCGGGGGGTGAGACCCAGTACTTC. Full variable domain (missing parts from reference TRBV11-1 and TRBJ2-5): EAEVAQSPRYKITEKSQAVAFWCDPISGHATLYWYRQILGQGPELLVQFQDESVVDDSQLPKDRFSAERLKGVDSTLKIQPAELGDSAMYLCASSSTIAGGETQYFGPGTRLLVL.

For the CDR3, the DNA is TGTGCCAGCAGTTCACACAGGAATCCGCATGGCTACACCTTC. It encodes CASSSHRNPHGYTF. V is TRBV27 and J is TRBJ1-2, with D tentatively TRBD1 (5 bases). The V end was cut by 4 bases, the J end by 6 bases, with 15 bases between. The CDR3 consists of 14 residues. Germline V gives CDR1 MNHEY, CDR2 SMNVEV (reference sequence).

V and J are TRBV4-3 and TRBJ2-3; TRBD1 is a possible D gene (5 bases). Germline V gene lookup returns CDR1 LGHNA and CDR2 YSLEER. CDR3 length equals 15 residues. Trimming pared 1 base from V and 3 bases from J, leaving 11 bases between. The CDR3 region is CASSQGAGQTDTQYF. CDR3 DNA sequence: TGCGCCAGCAGCCAAGGCGCAGGGCAAACAGATACGCAGTATTTT.

The gene calls are TRBV5-1 and TRBJ2-5; no definite D call. CDR1 is SGHRS, CDR2 YFSETQ, per germline. There are 14 residues in the CDR3. V lost 7 bases, J lost 5 bases, and 18 bases lay in between. CDR3 sequence reads: CASGFPGLGETQYF. In DNA, the CDR3 is TGCGCCAGCGGATTTCCGGGTCTCGGGGAGACCCAGTACTTC. The whole variable domain, remainder taken from reference TRBV5-1 and TRBJ2-5, is KAGVTQTPRYLIKTRGQQVTLSCSPISGHRSVSWYQQTPGQGLQFLFEYFSETQRNKGNFPGRFSGRQFSNSRSEMNVSTLELGDSALYLCASGFPGLGETQYFGPGTRLLVL.

The V gene is TRBV28, the J gene TRBJ1-2, with TRBD1 identical over 10 bases. J gave up 3 bases and V 7 bases, and 5 bases lay outside the gene matches. The CDR3 extends over 14 amino acids. In germline, CDR1 is MDHEN, CDR2 SYDVKM. CDR3 region: CASTRTGGYYGYTF. The CDR3 nucleotides are TGTGCCAGCACCAGGACAGGGGGATACTATGGCTACACCTTC.

This chain joins TRBV4-3 and TRBJ2-2; D gene unclear. The CDR3 spans 14 residues. Per the germline V gene, CDR1 is LGHNA and CDR2 is YSLEER. The V and J ends lost 0 bases and 0 bases respectively, with 2 bases between them. The CDR3 sequence is CASSQDTNTGELFF. As DNA, the CDR3 is TGCGCCAGCAGCCAAGACACGAACACCGGGGAGCTGTTTTTT.

The chain recombines TRBV6-5 with TRBJ2-5; TRBD2 matches 11 bases. The CDR3 is 14 residues long. CDR1 is MNHEY, CDR2 SVGAGI, per germline. Unmatched junction bases numbered 0, after V lost 4 bases and J lost 2 bases. The CDR3 sequence: CASSLAGGQETQYF. The CDR3 DNA follows: TGTGCCAGCAGTTTAGCGGGGGGGCAAGAGACCCAGTACTTC.

The chain recombines TRBV6-1 with TRBJ2-2; D is possibly TRBD2 (6 bases). CDR3 size: 15 residues. With 8 bases removed from V and 0 bases from J, the gap between germline ends came to 13 bases. The germline gives CDR1 MNHNS, CDR2 SASEGT. CDR3 protein: CASRGLIANTGELFF. CDR3 bases: TGTGCCAGCCGGGGACTGATCGCGAACACCGGGGAGCTGTTTTTT.

The J gene is TRBJ1-1, the V gene TRBV5-1; 10 nucleotides agree with TRBD1. Germline loops: CDR1 SGHRS, CDR2 YFSETQ. The CDR3 contains 18 residues. Unmatched junction bases numbered 12, after V lost 4 bases and J lost 0 bases. CDR3 bases: TGCGCCAGCAGCCCCAAACCGGGACAGGGGAGGTTGAACACTGAAGCTTTCTTT. Translating it yields CASSPKPGQGRLNTEAFF.

This clone showed up just a few times. V is TRBV7-2 and J is TRBJ2-5; 11 bases match TRBD2. The CDR3 has 18 residues. Looked up from germline, CDR1 is SGHTA and CDR2 is FQGNSA. Unmatched junction bases numbered 13, after V lost 1 base and J lost 6 bases. The CDR3 here is CASSLDSPLAGGRQTQYF. In DNA, the CDR3 is TGTGCCAGCAGCTTAGATTCACCCTTAGCGGGAGGGCGGCAGACCCAGTACTTC.

The genes are TRBV6-6 and TRBJ2-5; weak D call: TRBD1 (6 bases). The better agreement between TRBJ2-7 and the DNA end casts doubt on the J call. CDR3 size: 14 residues. Germline CDR1 is MNHNY and CDR2 is SVGAGI (reference sequence). In nucleotides, the CDR3 is TGTGCCAGCAGGGGGACAACCGCATCCTACGAGCAGTACTTC. The encoded protein is CASRGTTASYEQYF.

The gene calls are TRBV4-1 and TRBJ1-6; D unclear. Looked up from germline, CDR1 is MGHRA and CDR2 is YSYEKL. The CDR3 is 16 amino acids. V was trimmed by 0 bases and J by 6 bases, leaving 12 bases between them. CDR3 protein: CASSQDLATTNSPLHF. The CDR3 DNA reads TGCGCCAGCAGCCAAGATTTGGCGACTACTAATTCACCCCTCCACTTT.